Given below is one TCR beta chain in context. The data originate from a study of CD8+ T cells in alopecia areata. Trimming removed 8 bases at V and 4 bases at J, with 14 bases between. Per germline, CDR1 GTSNPN and CDR2 SVGIG (reference sequence). This CDR3 spans 13 amino acids. RNA extraction and reverse transcription yielded cDNA as sequencing template. Libraries were prepared by immunoSEQ multiplex PCR; TCRdb keeps only in-frame clonotypes and omits some of them. Among 30,000 to 40,000 clones, about 74% were seen once, and the ten largest hold under 20%. Input material: NKG2D-low CD8+ T cells sorted from blood. The receptor was derived from a human donor with alopecia areata. This chain uses TRBV30 with TRBJ1-4; TRBD1 is a possible D gene (6 bases). CDR3 DNA: TGTGCCCAAAGTACAGGGCTTAATGAAAAACTGTTTTTT. Amino acids: CAQSTGLNEKLFF.